This T cell receptor (beta chain) was captured in a study of vaccination effects on CD4 cells after COVID-19. Study-level background: Samples were taken post-vaccine, and their median timing was 72 days after the second dose.

This table comes from immunoSEQ multiplex PCR, and its TCRdb copy is limited to in-frame clones, with some not included. Of about 46,000 clones listed, under 85% are singletons. Before sequencing took place, the ViraFEST assay used viral peptide pools to expand antigen-specific CD4+ T cells. Once cultured for approximately ten days, the cells underwent separation to obtain CD4+ T cells. Each person got two doses of an mRNA SARS-CoV-2 vaccine, BNT162b2 or mRNA-1273. V shed 6 bases and J shed 0 bases, with 8 bases lying between them. The CDR3 covers 13 residues. Germline-derived CDR1 and CDR2 are LNHDA and SQIVND (reference sequence). Notes on this clone: What it binds is unknown.

Sequencing used CD4+ T cells from PBMCs cultured with HCoV-OC43 spike peptides, obtained after COVID-19 vaccination. Subset: HCoV-OC43 spike overlapping peptide pool stimulation. V and J are TRBV19 and TRBJ1-1; a weak D match, TRBD1 (5 bases). The clonotype was recovered from a human donor who received a COVID-19 vaccine. This chain's CDR3 is CASRQVLNTEAFF. DNA of the CDR3: TGTGCCAGTAGACAGGTGCTGAACACTGAAGCTTTCTTT. The full variable domain, in which reference TRBV19 and TRBJ1-1 provide the parts outside the CDR3, is DGGITQSPKYLFRKEGQNVTLSCEQNLNHDAMYWYRQDPGQGLRLIYYSQIVNDFQKGDIAEGYSVSREKKESFPLTVTSAQKNPTAFYLCASRQVLNTEAFFGQGTRLTVV.